This entry concerns a single T cell receptor beta chain. Its cognate antigen is unknown. This specimen belongs to a study of chemoradiotherapy in HPV16-positive cancers. Study overall: Candidate HPV-specific T-cell clones and common TCR motifs came from functional assays in a couple of HPV16-positive patients. Findings of the study overall: HPV-specific T cells were functionally defined from only two HPV16-positive patients. Candidate HPV-specific clones and E7-related TCR motifs grew in tumor during treatment. In HPV16-positive patients, HPV-responsive T-cell expansion tracked better recurrence-free survival.

Repertoires were generated with immunoSEQ multiplex PCR, while TCRdb's copy carries only in-frame clones and drops some. Here the sample spans 29,000 or so clones, over 90% being singletons. This CDR3 region has 13 residues. The germline V gene encodes CDR1 SGDLS and CDR2 YYNGEE. V was shortened by 4 bases and J by 5 bases, with 10 bases between the two germline ends. The sequence was collected from a human donor with HPV-associated anogenital cancer. The source was blood, collected from a patient who underwent chemoradiotherapy. The chain couples TRBV9 to TRBJ2-1; the D is unclear. This chain's CDR3 is CASSPPPDNEQFF. The DNA of the CDR3 is TGTGCCAGCAGCCCCCCGCCCGACAATGAGCAGTTCTTC.